The present TCR beta chain was sequenced within a study of blood T cell repertoires in COVID-19. Assay: immunoSEQ multiplex PCR; the TCRdb copy retains only in-frame clones and omits some. The profile covers 170,000 or so clones, with 89% appearing a single time and less than 2% taken by the ten largest. After removal of 4 bases from V and 4 bases from J, the junction contained 6 bases not matched to a gene. CDR3 length equals 15 residues. Germline CDR1 is SGDLS and CDR2 is YYNGEE. The source of this sequence is a man younger than 35 who had recovered from COVID-19. The genes are TRBV9 and TRBJ2-1; 9 bases map to TRBD1. The source material was peripheral blood. CDR3: CASSSSGQGYNEQFF. In DNA form, the CDR3 reads TGTGCCAGCAGCTCCTCGGGACAGGGTTACAATGAGCAGTTCTTC.